This T cell receptor beta chain was recorded in a study of naive and memory T cell subsets. This clonotype has at least ten counts. Its specificity is not known. Findings and caveats of the study: RNA-based TCR counts may shift with T cell activation and differentiation. Naive repertoires, especially CD8, held a few larger clonotypes, possibly memory cells re-expressing CD45RA. Over 95% of naive TCR sequences appeared only once after error correction, unlike memory subsets.

The V end lost 0 bases, the J end lost 2 bases, and 5 bases lay between the germline ends. This CDR3 contains 13 residues. Germline V gene lookup returns CDR1 SQVTM and CDR2 ANQGSEA. Two oligonucleotides, mixed equimolar, formed the beta constant-region primer covering TRBC1 and TRBC2. Nested alpha and beta constant-region primers with the SP2 primer drove four PCR rounds on ligated cDNA. Ligation attached a single-stranded oligonucleotide with a 12-nucleotide UMI and the SP2 primer to the cDNA 3' end. TCRdb reprocessed the UMI-ligation and nested PCR reads with MiXCR, giving one entry per CDR3 protein. In the table there are 120,000 to 150,000 distinct CDR3 sequences, roughly 20% of which are singletons. CD4 T cells were positively selected, then CD8 T cells from the CD4-negative fraction.

Material: naive CD4+ T cells from blood. The V gene is TRBV29-1, the J gene TRBJ2-1; the D is unclear. The clonotype originates from a human donor in good health. CDR3 amino acids: CSVEEGTYNEQFF. Written as DNA, the CDR3 is TGCAGCGTTGAAGAAGGGACCTACAATGAGCAGTTCTTC.